This T cell receptor beta chain emerged from a study of blood T cell repertoires in COVID-19. Turning to the study itself: The United States, Italy and Spain supplied acute and convalescent COVID-19 samples.

This CDR3 is built from 14 residues. As processed by the authors: Amplification of reference gene primers provided the estimated nucleated cell counts. Here immunoSEQ multiplex PCR was the method, and the copy in TCRdb shows in-frame clones only, minus some. V, J and clone size are those of that table, while D and trimming were read from the DNA. The top ten clones hold approximately 12% of a sample with approximately 170,000 clones, about 83% of them seen once. The material sequenced was peripheral blood. The V and J genes are TRBV12-1 and TRBJ2-1; the DNA was not compared with TRBD2, the D call given in the table. TRBV12-1 is deemed a pseudogene. This receptor was taken from an older man who had recovered from COVID-19. The CDR3 reads CASSSPDLGNEQFF. Written as DNA, the CDR3 is TGTGCCAGCAGCTCGCCGGACTTGGGGAATGAGCAGTTCTTC.